Listed here are 24 T cell receptor beta chains from one sample, sequenced in a study of blood T cell repertoires in COVID-19. Sequencing was performed with immunoSEQ multiplex PCR; in TCRdb, only in-frame clones are kept and a portion is missing. The sample lists 150,000 to 200,000 clones, around 77% occurring once. Sequencing was done on a sample of peripheral blood. The receptors here all came from a man aged 60-69 years with active or convalescent COVID-19.

This clone was found once. The rearrangement links TRBV18 to TRBJ2-7; a possible D gene is TRBD2 (5 bases). The ends were cut back, 5 bases at V and 5 bases at J, with 16 bases in the middle. This CDR3 contains 14 residues. Germline values: CDR1 KGHSH, CDR2 LQKENI. The CDR3 nucleotides read TGTGCCAGCTCAGGAGGCTGGACCGGGGACGAGCAGTACTTC. Its translation is CASSGGWTGDEQYF.

This chain joins TRBV27 and TRBJ2-3; D is undetermined. Trimming removed 4 bases from V and 6 bases from J, with 14 bases in between. Per germline, CDR1 MNHEY and CDR2 SMNVEV (reference sequence). The length of the CDR3 is 14 residues. This chain's CDR3 is CASSSRQRPDTQYF. CDR3 coding DNA: TGTGCCAGCAGTTCCCGACAAAGGCCTGATACGCAGTATTTT.

The V gene is TRBV11-3, the J gene TRBJ1-1; 9 nucleotides align to TRBD1. V was clipped by 4 bases and J by 0 bases; unmatched bases: 9. The V gene's germline CDR1 is SGHNT and CDR2 YENEEA. The CDR3 has 17 residues. CDR3 sequence reads: CASSSRDREVVNTEAFF. The CDR3 DNA reads TGTGCCAGCAGCTCCCGGGACAGGGAAGTAGTGAACACTGAAGCTTTCTTT.

At least ten counts were recorded for this clone. This chain links TRBV19 with TRBJ2-7; possible D gene TRBD1, 6 bases. V was shortened by 0 bases and J by 3 bases, with 12 bases between the two germline ends. Germline CDR1 reads LNHDA; CDR2 reads SQIVND (reference sequence). CDR3 length: 15 residues. CDR3 loop: CASSIDTGTSYEQYF. CDR3 coding DNA: TGTGCCAGTAGTATAGATACCGGGACAAGCTACGAGCAGTACTTC. Looking up the rest from reference TRBV19 and TRBJ2-7 gives the full variable domain: DGGITQSPKYLFRKEGQNVTLSCEQNLNHDAMYWYRQDPGQGLRLIYYSQIVNDFQKGDIAEGYSVSREKKESFPLTVTSAQKNPTAFYLCASSIDTGTSYEQYFGPGTRLTVT.

This chain's CDR3 is CASSLQTHTGELFF. The CDR3 region has the DNA TGTGCCAGCAGCTTACAGACACACACCGGGGAGCTGTTTTTT. The rearrangement joins TRBV11-3 to TRBJ2-2; the D is unclear. V lost 2 bases, J lost 3 bases, and 7 bases lay in between. Germline loops: CDR1 SGHNT, CDR2 YENEEA. This CDR3 is built from 14 residues.

This clone was detected many times. This chain joins TRBV27 and TRBJ1-2, with 12 bases identical to TRBD1. With 5 bases clipped from V and 8 bases from J, the junction kept 12 bases outside the gene matches. CDR1 is MNHEY, CDR2 SMNVEV, per germline (reference sequence). This CDR3 contains 16 residues. Here the CDR3 DNA reads TGTGCCAGCAGTGTATATTGGGGACAGGGGGCGGAAGGCTACACCTTC. This codes for CASSVYWGQGAEGYTF.

The J gene is TRBJ2-2, the V gene TRBV11-3; 7 bases map to TRBD2. After removal of 5 bases from V and 5 bases from J, the junction contained 5 bases not matched to a gene. Germline assignment: CDR1 SGHNT and CDR2 YENEEA. The CDR3 contains 14 residues. The CDR3, as DNA: TGTGCCAGCAGCCCGGACGGGAGGACCGGGGAGCTGTTTTTT. Residues: CASSPDGRTGELFF.

This chain connects TRBV10-3 to TRBJ1-3; 7 bases line up with TRBD1. Trimming at V came to 4 bases and at J to 0 bases, leaving 3 bases not matched to a gene. The CDR3 sequence is 15 residues long. The germline CDR1 and CDR2 sequences are ENHRY and SYGVKD. This CDR3 is CAISAGTASGNTIYF. The CDR3 nucleotides are TGTGCCATCAGTGCCGGGACAGCCTCTGGAAACACCATATATTTT.

This clone occurred a few times. The V call is TRBV7-2, the J call TRBJ1-3, with unresolved D. V dropped 5 bases and J dropped 0 bases, with 11 bases sitting between them. This CDR3 is built from 15 residues. Germline-derived CDR1 and CDR2 are SGHTA and FQGNSA. The chain's CDR3 is CASSQDSSSGNTIYF. CDR3 bases: TGTGCCAGCAGCCAGGACTCGAGCTCTGGAAACACCATATATTTT.

This clone was observed a single time. V is TRBV19 and J is TRBJ2-2; 8 bases align to TRBD2. Germline trimming cut 4 bases from V and 3 bases from J; bases unmatched to any gene: 4. Germline CDR1 LNHDA, CDR2 SQIVND (reference sequence). The CDR3 sequence is 15 residues long. This CDR3 reads CASSRAGAHTGELFF. CDR3 sequence (DNA): TGTGCCAGTAGTAGAGCGGGAGCTCACACCGGGGAGCTGTTTTTT.

Points on this clone: The same CDR3 also results from other DNA sequences found in this sample. The chain joins TRBV3-1 (or the pseudogene TRBV3-2) to TRBJ2-5, with D perhaps TRBD2 (6 bases). Trimming pared 0 bases from V and 5 bases from J, leaving 10 bases between. CDR3 length equals 14 residues. The germline V gene encodes CDR1 LGHDT and CDR2 YNNKEL (reference sequence). DNA of the CDR3: TGTGCCAGCAGCCAAGATGGAGGGAGGGAGACCCAGTACTTC. Its protein is CASSQDGGRETQYF.

This chain connects TRBV28 to TRBJ2-3, with a possible D match to TRBD1 (6 bases). Per germline, CDR1 MDHEN and CDR2 SYDVKM. The CDR3 has 14 amino acids. The V end was cut by 10 bases, the J end by 3 bases, with 17 bases between. The CDR3 loop reads CATQGTPRTDTQYF. The CDR3 DNA is TGTGCCACCCAGGGGACCCCACGGACAGATACGCAGTATTTT.

This clone has more than one count but fewer than ten. The chain has TRBV7-2 and TRBJ2-7, with TRBD2 matching over 9 bases. The CDR3 is made up of 15 amino acids. The V gene end was trimmed by 1 base and the J gene end by 1 base; junction bases not matched to a gene: 2. Germline V gene lookup returns CDR1 SGHTA and CDR2 FQGNSA. The CDR3 region has the DNA TGTGCCAGCAGCTTAGAAGCGGGAGGATCCTACGAGCAGTACTTC. Its translation is CASSLEAGGSYEQYF.

The chain uses TRBV6-5 and TRBJ2-7, with a tentative D call TRBD1 (6 bases). CDR3 length: 14 amino acids. Germline V gives CDR1 MNHEY, CDR2 SVGAGI. Deletions cut 2 bases from V and 3 bases from J, with 11 bases between. DNA for the CDR3: TGTGCCAGCAGTTACCACGGACAGAGCTACGAGCAGTACTTC. Protein: CASSYHGQSYEQYF.

This CDR3 is CASRGEKLFF. DNA of the CDR3: TGTGCCAGCCGGGGTGAAAAACTGTTTTTT. The J gene is TRBJ1-4, the V gene TRBV12-3 or TRBV12-4, with unresolved D. The V end lost 8 bases, the J end lost 7 bases, and 5 bases lay between the germline ends. This CDR3 has 10 residues.

This clone was counted ten times or more. The V gene is TRBV5-1, the J gene TRBJ2-5; TRBD1 is a possible D gene (5 bases). The CDR3 has 14 amino acids. Germline CDR1 SGHRS, CDR2 YFSETQ. The V end was cut by 2 bases, the J end by 10 bases, with 18 bases between. The CDR3 DNA sequence: TGCGCCAGCAGCTTATCCCAGGGTCCATCGGGCCAGTACTTC. Amino acid sequence: CASSLSQGPSGQYF.

The chain has TRBV28 and TRBJ1-1; D is unclear. Germline-derived CDR1 and CDR2 are MDHEN and SYDVKM. V was pared by 6 bases and J by 1 base, with 9 bases between. CDR3 length: 13 amino acids. The CDR3 here is CASSLPGNTEAFF. DNA of the CDR3: TGTGCCAGCAGCCTTCCAGGGAACACTGAAGCTTTCTTT.

The rearrangement joins TRBV30 to TRBJ1-2; TRBD1 aligns across 9 bases. V was pared by 6 bases and J by 9 bases, with 11 bases of the junction left unmatched. The CDR3 runs to 13 residues. Germline CDR1 GTSNPN, CDR2 SVGIG (reference sequence). The CDR3 spells CACSSGQGKSYTF. Written as DNA, the CDR3 is TGTGCCTGTTCTTCGGGACAGGGCAAAAGCTACACCTTC.

The chain links TRBV6-2 or TRBV6-3 to TRBJ2-7; D gene uncertain. The CDR3 is 12 amino acids. The germline gives CDR1 MNHEY, CDR2 SVGEGT. Trimming left V 0 bases short and J 7 bases short, with 7 bases between. CDR3 DNA sequence: TGTGCCAGCAGTTACTCCTCTAGGGAGCAGTACTTC. Protein product: CASSYSSREQYF.

The chain uses TRBV6-2 or TRBV6-3 and TRBJ2-7, with D hard to call. Trimming removed 0 bases at V and 5 bases at J, with 14 bases between. This CDR3 has 15 amino acids. The germline gives CDR1 MNHEY, CDR2 SVGEGT. CDR3 DNA sequence: TGTGCCAGCAGTTACTCTGTTCTAGTAAGACACGAGCAGTACTTC. Its translation: CASSYSVLVRHEQYF.

Worth noting for this clone: Different DNA sequences within this sample yield the same CDR3. The DNA for the CDR3 is TGCGCCAGCAGCTTCGGCGGGGACAATCAGCCCCAGCATTTT. Translating gives CASSFGGDNQPQHF. This chain joins TRBV5-1 and TRBJ1-5; D unresolved. CDR1 is SGHRS and CDR2 is YFSETQ in the germline V gene. Trimming removed 2 bases at V and 3 bases at J, with 9 bases between. The CDR3 loop spans 14 amino acids.

This clone was recorded a few times. The chain has TRBV28 and TRBJ1-5, with D possibly matching TRBD1 (6 bases). The CDR3 runs 17 residues. Trimming pared 4 bases from V and 1 base from J, leaving 17 bases between. Germline CDR1 is MDHEN and CDR2 is SYDVKM. CDR3 in amino acids: CASSSSLGAVSNQPQHF. The CDR3 bases are TGTGCCAGCAGTTCGTCCTTGGGGGCCGTGAGCAATCAGCCCCAGCATTTT.

This clone was observed a single time. The chain links TRBV14 to TRBJ2-6; 8 nucleotides agree with TRBD1. Unmatched junction bases numbered 5, after V lost 4 bases and J lost 0 bases. The CDR3 covers 17 residues. The germline CDR1 and CDR2 sequences are SGHDN and FVKESK. The CDR3 sequence: CASSRDRPGSGANVLTF. The CDR3 DNA sequence: TGTGCCAGCAGCCGGGACAGGCCCGGCTCTGGGGCCAACGTCCTGACTTTC. Using reference TRBV14 and TRBJ2-6 for the parts outside the CDR3, the full variable domain is EAGVTQFPSHSVIEKGQTVTLRCDPISGHDNLYWYRRVMGKEIKFLLHFVKESKQDESGMPNNRFLAERTGGTYSTLKVQPAELEDSGVYFCASSRDRPGSGANVLTFGAGSRLTVL.

V usage is TRBV28 and J usage is TRBJ2-2, with TRBD2 matching over 15 bases. Trimming removed 7 bases from V and 7 bases from J; junction bases left unmatched: 16. This CDR3 region has 19 residues. Per germline, CDR1 MDHEN and CDR2 SYDVKM. The CDR3 nucleotides read TGTGCCAGCAACCCCGGGACGGTCGGACTAGCGGGAGGGGGCGGGGAGCTGTTTTTT. Translating gives CASNPGTVGLAGGGGELFF.